This record covers a single TCR beta chain. The data belong to a study of blood T cell repertoires in COVID-19. Study at large: Samples came from the United States, Italy and Spain, spanning acute and convalescent COVID-19. From T cells, B-cell-depleted T cells, or PBMCs came the material, which was cDNA or gDNA.

Per the germline V gene, CDR1 is SGHAT and CDR2 is FQNNGV. This CDR3 region has 16 residues. The ends were cut back, 4 bases at V and 0 bases at J, with 13 bases in the middle. In the original processing: It was from reference gene primer amplification that nucleated cell counts were estimated. Sequenced by immunoSEQ multiplex PCR; TCRdb stores in-frame clones only, minus some. That table supplies the V and J calls and clone size; D and trimming were determined from the DNA. Here the sample spans approximately 300,000 clones, roughly 89% being singletons. While infection was still active, Seattle patients were enrolled and then followed longitudinally.

The rearrangement links TRBV11-2 to TRBJ2-1, with a tentative D call TRBD2 (6 bases). The sequence came from a young woman with COVID-19, enrolled during active disease. Material for sequencing was peripheral blood. CDR3 region: CASSSSGGSSYNEQFF. In nucleotides, the CDR3 is TGTGCCAGCAGCTCAAGTGGGGGGAGCTCCTACAATGAGCAGTTCTTC.